One sample yielded the 17 T cell receptor beta chains listed below, sequenced in a study of T cell repertoires in Merkel cell carcinoma. Measured with immunoSEQ multiplex PCR; TCRdb has only the in-frame clones, and not every one. Among fewer than 15,000 clones listed, 76% were seen once. The sample consisted of tumor tissue. These receptors were collected from an adult with Merkel cell carcinoma.

The CDR3: CASSRDRGTDTQYF. The CDR3 DNA sequence: TGCGCCAGCAGCAGGGACAGGGGCACAGATACGCAGTATTTT. The rearrangement joins TRBV5-1 to TRBJ2-3, with TRBD1 matching over 9 bases. Germline CDR1 reads SGHRS; CDR2 reads YFSETQ. The CDR3 is made up of 14 amino acids. J was trimmed by 1 base and V by 4 bases; bases with no gene match: 1. The entire variable domain, with the rest obtained from reference TRBV5-1 and TRBJ2-3, is as follows: KAGVTQTPRYLIKTRGQQVTLSCSPISGHRSVSWYQQTPGQGLQFLFEYFSETQRNKGNFPGRFSGRQFSNSRSEMNVSTLELGDSALYLCASSRDRGTDTQYFGPGTRLTVL.

This clone was observed a handful of times. The chain uses TRBV13 and TRBJ1-1; 8 bases are shared with TRBD1. CDR1 is PRHDT and CDR2 is FYEKMQ in the germline V gene (reference sequence). Trimming took 4 bases from V and 4 from J; bases not matched to a gene: 5. There are 14 residues in the CDR3. CDR3 nucleotide sequence: TGTGCCAGCAGCTCCAGGACAGGGATCACTGAAGCTTTCTTT. It specifies CASSSRTGITEAFF.

The chain is built from TRBV19 and TRBJ2-6; TRBD1 matches 8 bases. The CDR3 totals 14 residues. Germline trimming cut 8 bases from V and 3 bases from J; bases unmatched to any gene: 3. Germline loops: CDR1 LNHDA, CDR2 SQIVND (reference sequence). The CDR3 DNA follows: TGTGCCAGTTACAGGGGGAGTGGGGCCAACGTCCTGACTTTC. Its protein product is CASYRGSGANVLTF.

This chain uses TRBV11-3 with TRBJ2-7, with D tentatively TRBD2 (5 bases). Per germline, CDR1 SGHNT and CDR2 YENEEA. CDR3 length equals 14 residues. V was shortened by 3 bases and J by 1 base, with 10 bases between the two germline ends. Written as DNA, the CDR3 is TGTGCCAGCAGCTTTGGGAGCGGATCCTACGAGCAGTACTTC. It is translated as CASSFGSGSYEQYF.

This clone has only one observation. This chain links TRBV13 with TRBJ2-7, with 11 nucleotides matching TRBD1. The CDR3 is made up of 15 amino acids. Germline trimming cut 4 bases from V and 0 bases from J; bases unmatched to any gene: 2. Germline CDR1 is PRHDT and CDR2 is FYEKMQ (reference sequence). Here the CDR3 reads CASSWGQGDSYEQYF. The CDR3 DNA is TGTGCCAGCAGCTGGGGACAGGGGGACTCCTACGAGCAGTACTTC.

The V gene is TRBV7-9, the J gene TRBJ1-5; unclear D gene. CDR1 is SEHNR and CDR2 is FQNEAQ in the germline V gene (reference sequence). The CDR3 sequence is 16 residues long. The V and J ends lost 2 bases and 1 base respectively, with 12 bases between them. The CDR3 DNA follows: TGTGCCAGCAGCTTATTTCGGGGAGGGAGCAATCAGCCCCAGCATTTT. It specifies CASSLFRGGSNQPQHF.

J is TRBJ2-1 and V is TRBV7-9; TRBD1 agrees at 9 bases. This CDR3 has 16 residues. Losses at the gene ends were 5 bases for V and 9 bases for J; bases not matched to a gene: 14. Germline V gene sequence: CDR1 SEHNR, CDR2 FQNEAQ (reference sequence). The CDR3 sequence is CASSTSLGTGRGEQFF. CDR3 coding DNA: TGTGCCAGCAGCACTTCCCTCGGGACAGGGAGAGGTGAGCAGTTCTTC.

The chain carries TRBV7-3 and TRBJ2-7; D perhaps matches TRBD2 (7 bases). This CDR3 spans 14 amino acids. The V and J ends lost 5 bases and 2 bases respectively, with 13 bases between them. CDR1 and CDR2 from the germline V gene are SGHTA and FQGTGA. The CDR3 nucleotides read TGTGCCAGCAGCCCCGGCGGGGGCCCCTACGAGCAGTACTTC. Translating it yields CASSPGGGPYEQYF.

V usage is TRBV7-2 and J usage is TRBJ2-5; D call uncertain. The CDR3 has 14 residues. V gave up 0 bases and J gave up 5 bases, with 10 bases separating them. In germline, CDR1 is SGHTA, CDR2 FQGNSA. CDR3 bases: TGTGCCAGCAGCTTAGCGCTATTGGGGGAGACCCAGTACTTC. It is translated as CASSLALLGETQYF.

The chain is built from TRBV7-3 and TRBJ2-1; TRBD2 might be the D (6 bases). This CDR3 is 15 amino acids long. The ends were cut back, 1 base at V and 3 bases at J, with 10 bases in the middle. The germline V gene encodes CDR1 SGHTA and CDR2 FQGTGA. The CDR3 loop reads CASSLRGEDYNEQFF. The CDR3 bases are TGTGCCAGCAGCTTAAGGGGGGAGGACTACAATGAGCAGTTCTTC.

CDR3 sequence: CASTPRRSGGAEDTQYF. The CDR3 coding sequence is TGTGCCAGCACTCCCAGGAGGAGCGGGGGGGCGGAAGATACGCAGTATTTT. The chain employs TRBV7-6 and TRBJ2-3; TRBD2 matches at 10 bases. The CDR3 spans 17 residues. Looked up from germline, CDR1 is SGHVS and CDR2 is FNYEAQ. Trimming cost V 7 bases and J 5 bases; bases outside gene matches: 15.

The gene calls are TRBV4-3 and TRBJ2-3; 10 nucleotides match TRBD2. With V trimmed by 1 base and J by 2 bases, 6 bases remained unmatched. Germline V gene sequence: CDR1 LGHNA, CDR2 YSLEER. The CDR3 contains 17 residues. DNA of the CDR3: TGCGCCAGCAGCCAAGTTAGCGGGAGGCCTGACACAGATACGCAGTATTTT. This gives the protein CASSQVSGRPDTDTQYF.

This chain links TRBV7-2 with TRBJ1-1, with D uncertain. The V and J ends lost 1 base and 1 base respectively, with 4 bases between them. The germline V gene encodes CDR1 SGHTA and CDR2 FQGNSA. There are 13 residues in the CDR3. DNA of the CDR3: TGTGCCAGCAGCTTAGTTAGGAACACTGAAGCTTTCTTT. Protein product: CASSLVRNTEAFF. The variable domain in full, completed from reference TRBV7-2 and TRBJ1-1, reads GAGVSQSPSNKVTEKGKDVELRCDPISGHTALYWYRQSLGQGLEFLIYFQGNSAPDKSGLPSDRFSAERTGGSVSTLTIQRTQQEDSAVYLCASSLVRNTEAFFGQGTRLTVV.

The chain recombines TRBV6-2 or TRBV6-3 with TRBJ2-5; possible D gene TRBD2, 5 bases. The V and J ends lost 2 bases and 3 bases respectively, with 10 bases between them. Germline CDR1 and CDR2: MNHEY and SVGEGT. The CDR3 has 14 amino acids. The CDR3 DNA is TGTGCCAGCAGTTACCTTGAGAGGGAAGAGACCCAGTACTTC. It codes for CASSYLEREETQYF.

The chain combines TRBV4-2 with TRBJ2-1; tentative D call: TRBD2 (6 bases). The CDR3 loop spans 17 amino acids. The V gene lost 3 bases and the J gene lost 5 bases, with 20 bases spanning the gap. CDR1 is LGHNA, CDR2 YNFKEQ, per germline. In DNA, the CDR3 is TGTGCCAGCAGCCACCGGCGAAGACTAGACTACGACAATGAGCAGTTCTTC. Translating it yields CASSHRRRLDYDNEQFF.

The V gene is TRBV6-4, the J gene TRBJ2-3, with TRBD2 matching over 10 bases. The germline CDR1 and CDR2 sequences are MRHNA and SNTAGT. The CDR3 is 15 residues long. The V and J ends lost 5 bases and 4 bases, in that order; junction bases with no gene match: 6. CDR3 region: CASSPLAGFADTQYF. The CDR3 bases are TGTGCCAGCAGTCCACTAGCGGGGTTCGCAGATACGCAGTATTTT.

The chain links TRBV4-3 to TRBJ2-1; 9 positions agree with TRBD1. Trimming cost V 4 bases and J 8 bases; bases outside gene matches: 9. The CDR3 is 15 residues long. Germline-derived CDR1 and CDR2 are LGHNA and YSLEER. The CDR3 sequence is CASSPRDRVGDEQFF. The CDR3 DNA sequence: TGCGCCAGCAGCCCTCGGGACAGGGTCGGGGATGAGCAGTTCTTC.